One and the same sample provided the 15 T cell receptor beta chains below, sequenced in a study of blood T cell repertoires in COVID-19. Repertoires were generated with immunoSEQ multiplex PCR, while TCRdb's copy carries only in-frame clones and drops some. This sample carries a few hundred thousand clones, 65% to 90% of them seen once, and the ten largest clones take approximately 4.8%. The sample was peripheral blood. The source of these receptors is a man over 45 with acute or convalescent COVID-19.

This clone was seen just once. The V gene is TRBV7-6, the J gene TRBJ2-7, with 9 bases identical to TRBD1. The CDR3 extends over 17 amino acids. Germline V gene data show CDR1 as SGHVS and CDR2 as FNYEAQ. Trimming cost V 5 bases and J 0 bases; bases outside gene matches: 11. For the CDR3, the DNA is TGTGCCAGCAGCCCAGAGGGGGGACAGGGCAGCTCCTACGAGCAGTACTTC. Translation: CASSPEGGQGSSYEQYF.

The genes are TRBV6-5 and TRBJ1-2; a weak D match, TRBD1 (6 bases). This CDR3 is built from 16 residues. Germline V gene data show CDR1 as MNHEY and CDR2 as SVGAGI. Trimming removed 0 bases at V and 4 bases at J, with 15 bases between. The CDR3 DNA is TGTGCCAGCAGTTACTCATCCACAGGGACGGTCTATGGCTACACCTTC. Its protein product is CASSYSSTGTVYGYTF.

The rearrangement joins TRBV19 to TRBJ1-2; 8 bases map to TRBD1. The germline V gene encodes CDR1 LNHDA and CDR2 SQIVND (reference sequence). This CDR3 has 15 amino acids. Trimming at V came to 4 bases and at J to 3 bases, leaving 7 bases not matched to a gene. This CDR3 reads CASSRAGGGDYGYTF. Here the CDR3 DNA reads TGTGCCAGTAGTAGGGCAGGGGGCGGGGACTATGGCTACACCTTC.

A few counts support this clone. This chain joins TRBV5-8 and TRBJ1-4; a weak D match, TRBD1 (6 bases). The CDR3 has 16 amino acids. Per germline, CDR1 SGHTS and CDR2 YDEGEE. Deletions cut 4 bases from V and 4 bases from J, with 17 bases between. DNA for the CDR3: TGTGCCAGCAGCCGCAGACGAGGACAGCATAATGAAAAACTGTTTTTT. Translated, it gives CASSRRRGQHNEKLFF. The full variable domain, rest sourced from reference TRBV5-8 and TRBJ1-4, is EAGVTQSPTHLIKTRGQQATLRCSPISGHTSVYWYQQALGLGLQFLLWYDEGEERNRGNFPPRFSGRQFPNYSSELNVNALELEDSALYLCASSRRRGQHNEKLFFGSGTQLSVL.

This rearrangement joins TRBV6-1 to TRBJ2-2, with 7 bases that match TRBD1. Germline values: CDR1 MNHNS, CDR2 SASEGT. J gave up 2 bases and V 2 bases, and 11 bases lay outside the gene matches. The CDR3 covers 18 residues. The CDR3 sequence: CASSELTGWGLNTGELFF. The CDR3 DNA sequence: TGTGCCAGCAGTGAATTGACAGGGTGGGGCCTCAACACCGGGGAGCTGTTTTTT.

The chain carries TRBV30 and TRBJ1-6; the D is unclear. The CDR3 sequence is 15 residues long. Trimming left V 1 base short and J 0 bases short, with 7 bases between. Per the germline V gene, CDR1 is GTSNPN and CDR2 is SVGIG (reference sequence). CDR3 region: CAWSGRSSYNSPLHF. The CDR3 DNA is TGTGCCTGGAGTGGACGGAGCTCCTATAATTCACCCCTCCACTTT.

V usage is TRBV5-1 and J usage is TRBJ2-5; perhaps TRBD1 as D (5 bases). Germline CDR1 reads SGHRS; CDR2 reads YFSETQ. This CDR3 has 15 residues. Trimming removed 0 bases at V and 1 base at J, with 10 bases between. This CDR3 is CASSLGLGLQETQYF. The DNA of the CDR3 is TGCGCCAGCAGCTTGGGGTTGGGGCTCCAAGAGACCCAGTACTTC.

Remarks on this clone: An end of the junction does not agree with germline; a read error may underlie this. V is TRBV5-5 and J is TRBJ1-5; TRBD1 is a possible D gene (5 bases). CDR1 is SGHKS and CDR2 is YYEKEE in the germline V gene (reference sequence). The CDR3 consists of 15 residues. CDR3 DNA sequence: TGTGCCAGCACCTTGGGACCGTGGGGAGGACAGCCCCAGCATTTT. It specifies CASTLGPWGGQPQHF.

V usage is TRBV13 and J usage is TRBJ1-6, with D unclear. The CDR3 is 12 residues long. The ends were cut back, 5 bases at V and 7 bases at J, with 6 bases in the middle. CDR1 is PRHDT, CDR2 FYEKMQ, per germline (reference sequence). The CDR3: CASSPQNSPLHF. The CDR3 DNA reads TGTGCCAGCAGCCCACAGAATTCACCCCTCCACTTT. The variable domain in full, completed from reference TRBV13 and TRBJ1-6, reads AAGVIQSPRHLIKEKRETATLKCYPIPRHDTVYWYQQGPGQDPQFLISFYEKMQSDKGSIPDRFSAQQFSDYHSELNMSSLELGDSALYFCASSPQNSPLHFGNGTRLTVT.

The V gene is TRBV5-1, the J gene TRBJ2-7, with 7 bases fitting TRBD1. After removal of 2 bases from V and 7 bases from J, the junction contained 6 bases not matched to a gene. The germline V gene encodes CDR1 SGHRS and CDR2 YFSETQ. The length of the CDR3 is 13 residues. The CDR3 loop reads CASSLGGRNEQYF. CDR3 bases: TGCGCCAGCAGCTTAGGGGGCCGAAATGAGCAGTACTTC.

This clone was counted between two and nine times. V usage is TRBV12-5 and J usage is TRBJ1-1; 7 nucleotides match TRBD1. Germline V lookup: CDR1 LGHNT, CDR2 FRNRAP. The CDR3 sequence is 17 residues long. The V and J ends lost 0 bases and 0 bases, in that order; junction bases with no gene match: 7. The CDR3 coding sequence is TGTGCTAGTGGTTTGGTACCAAGGGACAGCTTGAACACTGAAGCTTTCTTT. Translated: CASGLVPRDSLNTEAFF.

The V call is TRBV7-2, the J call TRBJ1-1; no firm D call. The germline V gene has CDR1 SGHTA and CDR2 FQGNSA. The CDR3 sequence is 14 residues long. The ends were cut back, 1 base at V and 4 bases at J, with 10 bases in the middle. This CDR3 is CASSLVGRPTEAFF. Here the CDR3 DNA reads TGTGCCAGCAGCTTAGTAGGGAGACCCACTGAAGCTTTCTTT.

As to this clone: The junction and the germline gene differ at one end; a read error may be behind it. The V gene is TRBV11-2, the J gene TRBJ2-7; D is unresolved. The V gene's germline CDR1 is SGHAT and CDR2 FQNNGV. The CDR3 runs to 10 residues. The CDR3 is CASSLGAPIF. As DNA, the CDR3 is TGTGCCAGCAGCTTAGGGGCTCCCATCTTC.

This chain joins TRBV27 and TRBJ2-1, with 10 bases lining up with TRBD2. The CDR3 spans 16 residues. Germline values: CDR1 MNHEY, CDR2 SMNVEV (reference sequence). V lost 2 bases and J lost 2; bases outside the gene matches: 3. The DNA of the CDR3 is TGTGCCAGCAGTTTAGGCCTAGCGGGGGCCTACAATGAGCAGTTCTTC. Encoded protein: CASSLGLAGAYNEQFF.

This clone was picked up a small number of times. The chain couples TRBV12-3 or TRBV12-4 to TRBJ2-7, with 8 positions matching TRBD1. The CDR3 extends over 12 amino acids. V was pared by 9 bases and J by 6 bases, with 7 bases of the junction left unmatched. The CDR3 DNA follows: TGTGCCAGTTATCGTACAGGGGGCGAGCAGTACTTC. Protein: CASYRTGGEQYF.